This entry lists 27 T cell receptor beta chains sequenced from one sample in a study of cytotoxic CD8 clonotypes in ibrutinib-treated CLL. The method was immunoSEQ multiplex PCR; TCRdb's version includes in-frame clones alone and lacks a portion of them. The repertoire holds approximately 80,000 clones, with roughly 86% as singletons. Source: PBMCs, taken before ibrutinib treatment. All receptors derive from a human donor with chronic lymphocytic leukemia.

The CDR3 protein is CATSFDGQETQYF. CDR3 coding DNA: TGTGCCACCTCTTTCGACGGACAAGAGACCCAGTACTTC. The V call is TRBV10-3, the J call TRBJ2-5; no clear D. V was cut by 10 bases and J by 2 bases, with 14 bases left in between. The CDR3 extends over 13 amino acids. Germline CDR1 is ENHRY and CDR2 is SYGVKD.

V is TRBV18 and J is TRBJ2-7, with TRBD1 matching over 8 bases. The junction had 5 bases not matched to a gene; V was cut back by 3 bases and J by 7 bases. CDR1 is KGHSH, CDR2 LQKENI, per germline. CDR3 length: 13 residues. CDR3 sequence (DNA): TGTGCCAGCTCACCCGAACAGGGGGATGAGCAGTACTTC. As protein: CASSPEQGDEQYF.

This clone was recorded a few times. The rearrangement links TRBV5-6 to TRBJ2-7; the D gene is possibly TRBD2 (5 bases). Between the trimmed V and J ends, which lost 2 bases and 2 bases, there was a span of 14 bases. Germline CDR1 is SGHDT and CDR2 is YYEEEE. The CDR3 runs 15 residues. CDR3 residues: CASSFLTGLPYEQYF. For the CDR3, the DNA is TGTGCCAGCAGCTTTCTAACGGGGTTACCCTACGAGCAGTACTTC.

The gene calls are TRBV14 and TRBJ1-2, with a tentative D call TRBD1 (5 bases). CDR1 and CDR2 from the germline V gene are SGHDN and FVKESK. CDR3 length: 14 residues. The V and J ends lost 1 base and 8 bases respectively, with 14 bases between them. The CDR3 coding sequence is TGTGCCAGCAGCCAAGTAGTGACAGCTGGGGGCTACACCTTC. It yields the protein CASSQVVTAGGYTF.

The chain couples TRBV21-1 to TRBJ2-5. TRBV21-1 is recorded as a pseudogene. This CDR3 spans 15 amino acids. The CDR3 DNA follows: TGTGCCAGCAGCAAAGGAACAGGGGAGGGAGAGACCCAGTACTTC. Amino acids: CASSKGTGEGETQYF.

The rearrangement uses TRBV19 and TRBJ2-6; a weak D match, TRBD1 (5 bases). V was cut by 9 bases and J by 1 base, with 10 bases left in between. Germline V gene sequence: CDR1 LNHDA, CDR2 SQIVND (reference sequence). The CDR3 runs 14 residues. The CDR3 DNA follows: TGTGCCAGCGTAGGGGTGTCTGGGGCCAACGTCCTGACTTTC. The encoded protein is CASVGVSGANVLTF.

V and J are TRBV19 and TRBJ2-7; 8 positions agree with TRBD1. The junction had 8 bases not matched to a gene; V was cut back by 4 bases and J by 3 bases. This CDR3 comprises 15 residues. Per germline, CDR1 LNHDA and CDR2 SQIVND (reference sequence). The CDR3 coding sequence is TGTGCCAGTAGTACCTCCGGGACAGGAAACTACGAGCAGTACTTC. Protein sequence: CASSTSGTGNYEQYF.

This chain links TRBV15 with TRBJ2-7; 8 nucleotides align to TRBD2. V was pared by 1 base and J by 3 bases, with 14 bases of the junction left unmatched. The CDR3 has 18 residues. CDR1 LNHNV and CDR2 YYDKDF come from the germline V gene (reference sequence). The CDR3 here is CATSRGVAGTTTFYEQYF. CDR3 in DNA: TGTGCCACCAGCAGAGGGGTAGCGGGAACCACAACTTTCTACGAGCAGTACTTC.

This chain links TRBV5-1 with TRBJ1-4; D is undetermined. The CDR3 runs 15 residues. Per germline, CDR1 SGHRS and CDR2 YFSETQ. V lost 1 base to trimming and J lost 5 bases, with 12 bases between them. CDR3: CASSLFAQGNEKLFF. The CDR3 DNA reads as TGCGCCAGCAGCTTGTTTGCACAAGGAAATGAAAAACTGTTTTTT. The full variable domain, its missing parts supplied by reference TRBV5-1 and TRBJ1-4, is KAGVTQTPRYLIKTRGQQVTLSCSPISGHRSVSWYQQTPGQGLQFLFEYFSETQRNKGNFPGRFSGRQFSNSRSEMNVSTLELGDSALYLCASSLFAQGNEKLFFGSGTQLSVL.

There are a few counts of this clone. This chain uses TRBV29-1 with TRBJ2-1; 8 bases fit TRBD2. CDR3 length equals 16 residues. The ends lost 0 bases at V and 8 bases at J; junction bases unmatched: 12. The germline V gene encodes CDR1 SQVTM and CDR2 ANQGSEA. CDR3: CSVEDLGLGKSDEQFF. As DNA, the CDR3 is TGCAGCGTTGAAGATCTGGGACTAGGAAAATCGGATGAGCAGTTCTTC.

In nucleotides, the CDR3 is TGTGCCAGCAGCCACCGACAGAACACTAACTATGGCTACACCTTC. Translating it yields CASSHRQNTNYGYTF. The rearrangement uses TRBV14 and TRBJ1-2; D may be TRBD1 (5 bases). Germline V gene sequence: CDR1 SGHDN, CDR2 FVKESK. There are 15 residues in the CDR3. Deletions cut 3 bases from V and 0 bases from J, with 11 bases between.

The CDR3 region is CASAGTGVFGYTF. The CDR3 DNA reads as TGTGCCAGTGCCGGGACAGGCGTTTTTGGCTACACCTTC. V gene TRBV19 combines with J gene TRBJ1-2; TRBD1 matches 8 bases. The V segment lost 8 bases and the J segment 7 bases; nucleotides outside the gene matches: 9. The CDR3 is 13 residues long. From germline, CDR1 is LNHDA and CDR2 SQIVND (reference sequence).

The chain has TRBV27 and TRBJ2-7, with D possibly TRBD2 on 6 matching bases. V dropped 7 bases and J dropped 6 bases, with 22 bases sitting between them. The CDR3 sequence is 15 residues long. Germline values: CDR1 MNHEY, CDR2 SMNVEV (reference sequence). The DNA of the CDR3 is TGTGCCAGCAACCCAAGGGTCCTCCGGGGAGGCGAGCAGTACTTC. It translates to CASNPRVLRGGEQYF.

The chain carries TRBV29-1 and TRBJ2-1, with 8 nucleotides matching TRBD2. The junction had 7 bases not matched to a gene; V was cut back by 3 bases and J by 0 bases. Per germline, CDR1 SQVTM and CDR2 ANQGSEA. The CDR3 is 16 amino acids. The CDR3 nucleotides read TGCAGCGTTGAGTTACTAGCGGCAAGCTCCTACAATGAGCAGTTCTTC. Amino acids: CSVELLAASSYNEQFF.

The CDR3 loop is CASSLGGQSQETQYF. The CDR3 DNA reads TGTGCCAGCAGTCTAGGGGGGCAGAGCCAAGAGACCCAGTACTTC. The V call is TRBV27, the J call TRBJ2-5; D possibly matches TRBD1 or TRBD2 (6 bases each). Germline V gene sequence: CDR1 MNHEY, CDR2 SMNVEV (reference sequence). Trimming took 5 bases from V and 1 from J, leaving 14 bases between them. This CDR3 spans 15 amino acids.

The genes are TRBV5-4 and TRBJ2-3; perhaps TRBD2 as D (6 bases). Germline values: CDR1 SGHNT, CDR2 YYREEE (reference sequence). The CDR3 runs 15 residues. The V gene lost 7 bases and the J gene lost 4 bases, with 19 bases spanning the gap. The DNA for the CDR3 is TGTGCCAGCCCCGAGAAGCGGGTGAACGCAGATACGCAGTATTTT. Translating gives CASPEKRVNADTQYF.

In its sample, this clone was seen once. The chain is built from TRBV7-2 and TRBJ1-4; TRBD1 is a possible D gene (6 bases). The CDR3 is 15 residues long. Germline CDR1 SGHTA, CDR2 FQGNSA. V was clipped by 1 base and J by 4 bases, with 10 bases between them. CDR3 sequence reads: CASSLVYRVNEKLFF. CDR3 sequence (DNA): TGTGCCAGCAGCTTAGTATACAGGGTTAATGAAAAACTGTTTTTT.

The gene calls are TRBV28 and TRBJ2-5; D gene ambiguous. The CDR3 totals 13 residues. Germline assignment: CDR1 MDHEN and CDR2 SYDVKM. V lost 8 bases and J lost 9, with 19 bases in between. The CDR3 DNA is TGTGCCAGCTCCTTTAAAGTCCCTGGGTCCCAGTACTTC. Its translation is CASSFKVPGSQYF.

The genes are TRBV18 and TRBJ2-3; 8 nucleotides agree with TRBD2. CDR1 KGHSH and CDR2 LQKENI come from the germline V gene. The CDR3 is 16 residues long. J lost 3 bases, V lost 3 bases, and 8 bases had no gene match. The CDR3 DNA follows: TGTGCCAGCTCACCCGCCTCGGGGGGGCTGACAGATACGCAGTATTTT. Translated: CASSPASGGLTDTQYF.

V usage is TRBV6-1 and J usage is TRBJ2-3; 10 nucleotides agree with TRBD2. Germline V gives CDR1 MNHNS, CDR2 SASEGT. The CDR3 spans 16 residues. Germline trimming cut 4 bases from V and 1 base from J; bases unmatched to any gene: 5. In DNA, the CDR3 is TGTGCCAGCAGTGCTCTCGGGACTAGCGGCACAGATACGCAGTATTTT. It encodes CASSALGTSGTDTQYF.

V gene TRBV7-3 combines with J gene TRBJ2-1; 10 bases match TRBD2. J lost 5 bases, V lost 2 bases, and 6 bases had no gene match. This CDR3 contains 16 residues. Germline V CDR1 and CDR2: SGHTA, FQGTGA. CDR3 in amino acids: CASSLLLAGANNEQFF. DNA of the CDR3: TGTGCCAGCAGCTTATTGCTAGCGGGAGCTAACAATGAGCAGTTCTTC. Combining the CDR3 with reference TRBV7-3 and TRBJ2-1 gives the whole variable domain GAGVSQTPSNKVTEKGKYVELRCDPISGHTALYWYRQSLGQGPEFLIYFQGTGAADDSGLPNDRFFAVRPEGSVSTLKIQRTERGDSAVYLCASSLLLAGANNEQFFGPGTRLTVL.

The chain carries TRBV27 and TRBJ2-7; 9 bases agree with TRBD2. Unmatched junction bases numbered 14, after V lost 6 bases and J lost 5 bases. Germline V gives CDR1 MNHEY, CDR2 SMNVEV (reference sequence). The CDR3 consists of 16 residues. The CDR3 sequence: CASRTTFSGRMDEQYF. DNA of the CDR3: TGTGCCAGCAGGACTACATTTAGCGGGAGAATGGACGAGCAGTACTTC.

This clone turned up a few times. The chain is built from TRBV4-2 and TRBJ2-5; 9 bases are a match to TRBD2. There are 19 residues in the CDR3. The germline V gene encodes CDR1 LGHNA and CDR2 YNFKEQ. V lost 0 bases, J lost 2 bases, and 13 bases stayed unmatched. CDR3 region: CASSQDRGGLAGFQETQYF. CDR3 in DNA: TGTGCCAGCAGCCAAGATCGTGGGGGGCTAGCGGGATTTCAAGAGACCCAGTACTTC.

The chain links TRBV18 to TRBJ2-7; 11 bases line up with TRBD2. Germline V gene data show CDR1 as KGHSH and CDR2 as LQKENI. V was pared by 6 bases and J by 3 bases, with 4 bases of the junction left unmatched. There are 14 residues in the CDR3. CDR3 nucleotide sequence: TGTGCCAGCTCTCCCGGGACTAGCGGCTACGAGCAGTACTTC. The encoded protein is CASSPGTSGYEQYF.

CDR3 in amino acids: CASSSRRRRGWDTEAFF. For the CDR3, the DNA is TGTGCCAGCAGTTCTAGGCGGCGGAGGGGATGGGACACTGAAGCTTTCTTT. The V gene is TRBV28, the J gene TRBJ1-1; TRBD1 is a possible D gene (5 bases). CDR3 length: 17 residues. Germline V gives CDR1 MDHEN, CDR2 SYDVKM. V was trimmed by 4 bases and J by 3 bases, leaving 21 bases between them.

The CDR3 region is CASSRTTGTSGSYEQYF. The CDR3 coding sequence is TGCGCCAGCAGCCGCACAACTGGGACTAGCGGGAGTTACGAGCAGTACTTC. The chain couples TRBV5-1 to TRBJ2-7; 14 nucleotides line up with TRBD2. Per germline, CDR1 SGHRS and CDR2 YFSETQ. CDR3 length: 17 residues. The trim removed 4 bases at V and 4 bases at J, leaving 10 bases unmatched. Complete variable domain (other parts from reference TRBV5-1 and TRBJ2-7): KAGVTQTPRYLIKTRGQQVTLSCSPISGHRSVSWYQQTPGQGLQFLFEYFSETQRNKGNFPGRFSGRQFSNSRSEMNVSTLELGDSALYLCASSRTTGTSGSYEQYFGPGTRLTVT.

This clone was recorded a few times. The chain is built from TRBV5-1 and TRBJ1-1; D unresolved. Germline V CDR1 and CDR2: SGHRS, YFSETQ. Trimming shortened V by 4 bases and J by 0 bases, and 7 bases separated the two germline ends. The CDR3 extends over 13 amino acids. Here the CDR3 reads CASSPAVNTEAFF. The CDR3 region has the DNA TGCGCCAGCAGCCCCGCGGTGAACACTGAAGCTTTCTTT.